This T cell receptor (beta chain) was documented in a study of T cell repertoires in ileal Crohn's disease. The study's findings and limits: Mucosal expansions were suggested to be mainly CD8 T cells. Clonal expansions were more frequent in active smokers than non-smokers at surgery.

Produced via immunoSEQ multiplex PCR; TCRdb's table is partial and in-frame only. The sample includes fewer than 20,000 clones, around 88% of them seen just once. The CDR3 extends over 17 amino acids. V was pared by 1 base and J by 0 bases, with 14 bases between. Germline V lookup: CDR1 MDHEN, CDR2 SYDVKM. Comments on this clone: Its cognate antigen is unknown.

This sequence was found in an adult with Crohn's disease. Sequenced input: ileal tissue. This chain connects TRBV28 to TRBJ2-3; the D gene is possibly TRBD2 (6 bases). CDR3 loop: CASSLFSYSGSTDTQYF. CDR3 coding DNA: TGTGCCAGCAGTTTATTTTCTTATAGCGGTAGCACAGATACGCAGTATTTT.